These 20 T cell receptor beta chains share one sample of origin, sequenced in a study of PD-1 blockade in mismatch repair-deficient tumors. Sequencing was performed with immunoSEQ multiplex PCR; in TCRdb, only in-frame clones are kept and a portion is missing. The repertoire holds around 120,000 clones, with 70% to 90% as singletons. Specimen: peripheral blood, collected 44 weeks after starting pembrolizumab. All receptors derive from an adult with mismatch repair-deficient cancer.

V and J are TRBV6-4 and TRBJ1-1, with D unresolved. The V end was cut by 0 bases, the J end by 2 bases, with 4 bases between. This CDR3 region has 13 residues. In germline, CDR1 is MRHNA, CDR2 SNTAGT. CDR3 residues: CASSDSDNTEAFF. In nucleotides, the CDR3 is TGTGCCAGCAGTGACTCGGACAACACTGAAGCTTTCTTT.

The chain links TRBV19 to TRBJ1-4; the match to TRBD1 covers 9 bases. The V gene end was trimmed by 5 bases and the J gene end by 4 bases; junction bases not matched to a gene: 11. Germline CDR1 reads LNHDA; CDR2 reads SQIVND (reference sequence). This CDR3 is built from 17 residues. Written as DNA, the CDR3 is TGTGCCAGTAGTCCTCGTCCCGGGACAGGGAATAATGAAAAACTGTTTTTT. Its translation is CASSPRPGTGNNEKLFF. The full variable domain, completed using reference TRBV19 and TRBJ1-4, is DGGITQSPKYLFRKEGQNVTLSCEQNLNHDAMYWYRQDPGQGLRLIYYSQIVNDFQKGDIAEGYSVSREKKESFPLTVTSAQKNPTAFYLCASSPRPGTGNNEKLFFGSGTQLSVL.

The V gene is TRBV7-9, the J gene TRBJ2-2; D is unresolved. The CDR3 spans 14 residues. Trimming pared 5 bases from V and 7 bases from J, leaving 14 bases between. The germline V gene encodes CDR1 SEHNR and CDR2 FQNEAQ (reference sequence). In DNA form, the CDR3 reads TGTGCCAGCAGCAAAAGCGCGGTTGTCGGGGAGCTGTTTTTT. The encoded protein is CASSKSAVVGELFF. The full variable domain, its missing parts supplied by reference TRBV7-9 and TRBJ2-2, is DTGVSQNPRHKITKRGQNVTFRCDPISEHNRLYWYRQTLGQGPEFLTYFQNEAQLEKSRLLSDRFSAERPKGSFSTLEIQRTEQGDSAMYLCASSKSAVVGELFFGEGSRLTVL.

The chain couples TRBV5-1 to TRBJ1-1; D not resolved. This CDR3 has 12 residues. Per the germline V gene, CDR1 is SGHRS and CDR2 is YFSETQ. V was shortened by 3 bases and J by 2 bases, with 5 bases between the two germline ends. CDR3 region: CASSSSNTEAFF. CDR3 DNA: TGCGCCAGCAGCTCCTCTAACACTGAAGCTTTCTTT.

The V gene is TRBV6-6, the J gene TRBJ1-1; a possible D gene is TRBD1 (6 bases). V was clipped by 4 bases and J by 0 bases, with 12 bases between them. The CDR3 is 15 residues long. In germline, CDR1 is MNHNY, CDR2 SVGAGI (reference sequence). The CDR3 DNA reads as TGTGCCAGCAGTTCCTTACAGGGAATGAACACTGAAGCTTTCTTT. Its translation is CASSSLQGMNTEAFF.

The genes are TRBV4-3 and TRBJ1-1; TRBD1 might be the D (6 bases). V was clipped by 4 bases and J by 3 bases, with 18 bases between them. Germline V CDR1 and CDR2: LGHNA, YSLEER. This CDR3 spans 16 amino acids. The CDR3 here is CASSRTFDRWDTEAFF. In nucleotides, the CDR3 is TGCGCCAGCAGCCGTACATTTGACAGGTGGGACACTGAAGCTTTCTTT.

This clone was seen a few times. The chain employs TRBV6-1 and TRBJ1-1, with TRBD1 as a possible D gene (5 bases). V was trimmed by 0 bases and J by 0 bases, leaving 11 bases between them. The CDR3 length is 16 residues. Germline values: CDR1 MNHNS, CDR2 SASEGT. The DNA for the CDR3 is TGTGCCAGCAGTGAAGCTGGGGGGGTCCTGAACACTGAAGCTTTCTTT. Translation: CASSEAGGVLNTEAFF.

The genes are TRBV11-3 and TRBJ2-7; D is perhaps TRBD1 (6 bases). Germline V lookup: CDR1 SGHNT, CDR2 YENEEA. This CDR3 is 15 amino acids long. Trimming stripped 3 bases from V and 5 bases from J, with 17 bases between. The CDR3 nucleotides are TGTGCCAGCAGCTTTGACAGGCTTTACCAGAACGAGCAGTACTTC. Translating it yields CASSFDRLYQNEQYF.

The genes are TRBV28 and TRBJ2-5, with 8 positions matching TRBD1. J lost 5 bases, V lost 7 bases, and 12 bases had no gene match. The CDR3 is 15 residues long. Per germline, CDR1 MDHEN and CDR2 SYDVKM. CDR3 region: CASNGGQVKGETQYF. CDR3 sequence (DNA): TGTGCCAGCAACGGGGGACAGGTCAAGGGGGAGACCCAGTACTTC. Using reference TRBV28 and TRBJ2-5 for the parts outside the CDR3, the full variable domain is DVKVTQSSRYLVKRTGEKVFLECVQDMDHENMFWYRQDPGLGLRLIYFSYDVKMKEKGDIPEGYSVSREKKERFSLILESASTNQTSMYLCASNGGQVKGETQYFGPGTRLLVL.

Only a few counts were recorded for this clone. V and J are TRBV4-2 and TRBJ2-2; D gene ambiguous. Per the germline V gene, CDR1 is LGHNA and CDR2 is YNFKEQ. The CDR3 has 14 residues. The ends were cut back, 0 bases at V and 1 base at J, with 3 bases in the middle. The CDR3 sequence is CASSQDKNTGELFF. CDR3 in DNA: TGTGCCAGCAGCCAAGATAAGAACACCGGGGAGCTGTTTTTT.

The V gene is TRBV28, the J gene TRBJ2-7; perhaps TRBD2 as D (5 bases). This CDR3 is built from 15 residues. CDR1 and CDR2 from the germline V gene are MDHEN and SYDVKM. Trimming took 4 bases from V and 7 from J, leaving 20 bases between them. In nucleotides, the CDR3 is TGTGCCAGCAGTTCCGACTATACGATGGGGTTTGAGCAGTACTTC. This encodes CASSSDYTMGFEQYF.

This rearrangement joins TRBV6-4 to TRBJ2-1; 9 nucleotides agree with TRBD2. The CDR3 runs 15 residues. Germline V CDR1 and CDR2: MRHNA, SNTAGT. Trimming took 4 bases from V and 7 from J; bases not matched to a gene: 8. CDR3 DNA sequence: TGTGCCAGCAGTGCCATAGCGGGAGCAGTTAATGAGCAGTTCTTC. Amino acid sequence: CASSAIAGAVNEQFF.

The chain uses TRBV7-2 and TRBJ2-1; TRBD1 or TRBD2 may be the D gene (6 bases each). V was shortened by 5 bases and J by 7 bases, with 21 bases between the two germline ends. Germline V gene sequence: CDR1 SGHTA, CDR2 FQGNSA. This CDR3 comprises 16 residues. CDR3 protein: CASSGGSGSAKNEQFF. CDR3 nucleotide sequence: TGTGCCAGCAGCGGGGGCAGCGGGTCGGCTAAGAATGAGCAGTTCTTC.

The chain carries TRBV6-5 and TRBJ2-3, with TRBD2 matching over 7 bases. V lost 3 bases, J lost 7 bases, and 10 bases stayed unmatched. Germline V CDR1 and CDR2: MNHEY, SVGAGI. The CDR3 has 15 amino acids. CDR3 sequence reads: CASSYSPFSGNTQYF. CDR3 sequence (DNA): TGTGCCAGCAGTTATTCCCCCTTCAGCGGGAATACGCAGTATTTT.

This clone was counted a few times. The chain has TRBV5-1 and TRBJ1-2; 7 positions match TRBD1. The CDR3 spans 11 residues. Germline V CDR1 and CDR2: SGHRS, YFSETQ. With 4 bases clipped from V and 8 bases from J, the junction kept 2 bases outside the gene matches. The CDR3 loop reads CASSPGQGYTF. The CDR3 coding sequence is TGCGCCAGCAGCCCGGGACAGGGCTACACCTTC.

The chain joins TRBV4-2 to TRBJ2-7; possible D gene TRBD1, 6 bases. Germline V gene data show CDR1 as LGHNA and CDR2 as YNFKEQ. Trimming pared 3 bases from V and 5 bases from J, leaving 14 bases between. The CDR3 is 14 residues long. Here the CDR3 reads CASSHLGDIDEQYF. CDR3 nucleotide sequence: TGTGCCAGCAGCCACTTGGGGGACATTGACGAGCAGTACTTC.

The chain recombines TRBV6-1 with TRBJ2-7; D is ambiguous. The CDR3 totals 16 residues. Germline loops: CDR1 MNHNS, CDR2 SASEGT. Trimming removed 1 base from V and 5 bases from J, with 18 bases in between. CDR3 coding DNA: TGTGCCAGCAGTGAAGACGGCGCCGTGTGGTGGGACGAGCAGTACTTC. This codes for CASSEDGAVWWDEQYF.

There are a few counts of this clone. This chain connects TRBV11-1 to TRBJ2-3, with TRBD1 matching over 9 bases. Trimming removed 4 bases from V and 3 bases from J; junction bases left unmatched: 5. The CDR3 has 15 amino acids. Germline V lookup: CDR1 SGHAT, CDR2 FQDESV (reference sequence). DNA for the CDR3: TGTGCCAGCAGCTCGACAGGGGGTCGAACAGATACGCAGTATTTT. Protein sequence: CASSSTGGRTDTQYF.

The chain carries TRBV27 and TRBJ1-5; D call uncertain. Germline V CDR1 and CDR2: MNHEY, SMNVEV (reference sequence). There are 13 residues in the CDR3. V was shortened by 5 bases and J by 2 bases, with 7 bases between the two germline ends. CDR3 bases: TGTGCCAGCAGTCCACGAGGCAATCAGCCCCAGCATTTT. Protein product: CASSPRGNQPQHF.

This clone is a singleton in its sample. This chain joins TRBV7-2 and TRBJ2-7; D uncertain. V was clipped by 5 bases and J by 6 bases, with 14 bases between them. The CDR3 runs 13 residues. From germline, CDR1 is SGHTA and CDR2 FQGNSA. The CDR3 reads CASSPFLDGEQYF. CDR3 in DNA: TGTGCCAGCAGCCCTTTTCTAGATGGCGAGCAGTACTTC.